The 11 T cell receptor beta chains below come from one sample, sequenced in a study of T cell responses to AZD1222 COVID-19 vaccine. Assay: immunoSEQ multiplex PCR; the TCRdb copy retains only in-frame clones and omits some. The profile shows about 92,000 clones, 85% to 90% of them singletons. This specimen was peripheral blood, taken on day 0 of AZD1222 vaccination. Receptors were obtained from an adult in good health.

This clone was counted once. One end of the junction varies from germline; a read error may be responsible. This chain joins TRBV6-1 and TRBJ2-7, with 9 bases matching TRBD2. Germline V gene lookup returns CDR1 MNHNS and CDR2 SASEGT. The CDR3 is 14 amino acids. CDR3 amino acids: CASSKAGGLDEQYF. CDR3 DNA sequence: TGTGCCAGCAGTAAAGCGGGGGGCCTCGACGAGCAGTACTTC.

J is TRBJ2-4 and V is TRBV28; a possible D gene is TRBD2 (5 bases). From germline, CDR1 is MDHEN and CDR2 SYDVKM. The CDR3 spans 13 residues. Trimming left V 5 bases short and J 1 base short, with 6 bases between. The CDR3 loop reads CASSPGAKNIQYF. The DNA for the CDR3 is TGTGCCAGCAGTCCGGGGGCCAAAAACATTCAGTACTTC.

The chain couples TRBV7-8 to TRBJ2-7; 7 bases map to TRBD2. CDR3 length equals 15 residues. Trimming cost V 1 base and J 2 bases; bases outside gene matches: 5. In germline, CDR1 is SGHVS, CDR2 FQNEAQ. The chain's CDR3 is CASSLGLAVTYEQYF. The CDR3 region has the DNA TGTGCCAGCAGCTTAGGGCTAGCGGTAACCTACGAGCAGTACTTC.

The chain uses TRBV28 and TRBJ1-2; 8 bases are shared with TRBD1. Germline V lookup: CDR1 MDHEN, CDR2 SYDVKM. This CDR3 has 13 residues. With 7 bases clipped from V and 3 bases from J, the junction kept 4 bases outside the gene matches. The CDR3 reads CASISGGDYGYTF. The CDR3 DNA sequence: TGTGCCAGCATCTCAGGGGGCGACTATGGCTACACCTTC.

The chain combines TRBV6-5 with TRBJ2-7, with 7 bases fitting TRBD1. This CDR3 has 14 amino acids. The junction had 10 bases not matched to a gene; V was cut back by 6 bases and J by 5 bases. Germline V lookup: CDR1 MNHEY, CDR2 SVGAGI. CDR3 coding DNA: TGTGCCAGCAGGCGACAGGGTTTCGGGGACGAGCAGTACTTC. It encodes CASRRQGFGDEQYF.

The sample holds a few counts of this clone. The CDR3 region has the DNA TGTGCCAGCATAGAGGCCTTGAACACTGAAGCTTTCTTT. The encoded protein is CASIEALNTEAFF. The V call is TRBV28, the J call TRBJ1-1, with D uncertain. Germline CDR1 is MDHEN and CDR2 is SYDVKM. V lost 7 bases to trimming and J lost 0 bases, with 9 bases between them. This CDR3 is 13 amino acids long. Drawing the rest from reference TRBV28 and TRBJ1-1, the complete variable domain is DVKVTQSSRYLVKRTGEKVFLECVQDMDHENMFWYRQDPGLGLRLIYFSYDVKMKEKGDIPEGYSVSREKKERFSLILESASTNQTSMYLCASIEALNTEAFFGQGTRLTVV.

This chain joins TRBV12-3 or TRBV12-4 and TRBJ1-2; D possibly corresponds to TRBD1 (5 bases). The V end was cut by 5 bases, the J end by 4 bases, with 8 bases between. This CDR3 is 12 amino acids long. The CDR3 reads CASSDSIYGYTF. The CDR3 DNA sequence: TGTGCCAGCAGTGACAGTATCTATGGCTACACCTTC.

This CDR3 is CASSSHGDTEAFF. CDR3 nucleotides: TGCGCCAGCAGCTCACACGGGGACACTGAAGCTTTCTTT. This chain links TRBV5-1 with TRBJ1-1; the D is unclear. The CDR3 totals 13 residues. V was trimmed by 3 bases and J by 3 bases, leaving 9 bases between them. Germline V gene sequence: CDR1 SGHRS, CDR2 YFSETQ.

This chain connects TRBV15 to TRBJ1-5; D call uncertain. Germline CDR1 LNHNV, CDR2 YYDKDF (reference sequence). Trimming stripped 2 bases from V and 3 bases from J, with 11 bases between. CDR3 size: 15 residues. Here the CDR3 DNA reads TGTGCCACCAGCAGACCCCTACGGGACAATCAGCCCCAGCATTTT. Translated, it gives CATSRPLRDNQPQHF.

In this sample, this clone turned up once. CDR3 sequence: CASSQEGDNSPLHF. The CDR3 region has the DNA TGTGCCAGCAGCCAAGAGGGGGATAATTCACCCCTCCACTTT. This rearrangement joins TRBV3-1 (or the pseudogene TRBV3-2) to TRBJ1-6, with D possibly being TRBD1 (5 bases). The CDR3 totals 14 residues. V was clipped by 0 bases and J by 5 bases, with 5 bases between them. Germline values: CDR1 LGHDT, CDR2 YNNKEL (reference sequence).

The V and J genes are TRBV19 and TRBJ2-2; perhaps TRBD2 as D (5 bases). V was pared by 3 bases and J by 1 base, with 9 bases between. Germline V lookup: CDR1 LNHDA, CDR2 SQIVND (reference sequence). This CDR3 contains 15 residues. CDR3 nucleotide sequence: TGTGCCAGTAGTATCCGACGGGAGAACACCGGGGAGCTGTTTTTT. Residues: CASSIRRENTGELFF.